This TCR beta chain was profiled in a study of blood T cells in healthy people across ages. Using a J-beta primer mix together with a sample-barcoded 5' primer, a second PCR was run for roughly 6 to 11 cycles. TCRdb itself ran the 5' RACE reads through MiXCR, one entry per CDR3 protein. The top ten hold roughly 10% of the sample, which has some 930,000 distinct CDR3 sequences, about 29% seen once. Germline lookup yields CDR1 SGHAT and CDR2 FQNNGV. The CDR3 extends over 14 amino acids. V lost 0 bases to trimming and J lost 11 bases, with 16 bases between them. The same data also went into a second study, on T cells of mothers and their children.

This receptor was taken from a woman aged 35 to 49 in good health. Sample: blood. The chain combines TRBV11-2 with TRBJ1-1; D gene uncertain. The CDR3 bases are TGTGCCAGCAGCTTAGATCTAGCAGGAACGGGGGCTTTCTTT. It translates to CASSLDLAGTGAFF.